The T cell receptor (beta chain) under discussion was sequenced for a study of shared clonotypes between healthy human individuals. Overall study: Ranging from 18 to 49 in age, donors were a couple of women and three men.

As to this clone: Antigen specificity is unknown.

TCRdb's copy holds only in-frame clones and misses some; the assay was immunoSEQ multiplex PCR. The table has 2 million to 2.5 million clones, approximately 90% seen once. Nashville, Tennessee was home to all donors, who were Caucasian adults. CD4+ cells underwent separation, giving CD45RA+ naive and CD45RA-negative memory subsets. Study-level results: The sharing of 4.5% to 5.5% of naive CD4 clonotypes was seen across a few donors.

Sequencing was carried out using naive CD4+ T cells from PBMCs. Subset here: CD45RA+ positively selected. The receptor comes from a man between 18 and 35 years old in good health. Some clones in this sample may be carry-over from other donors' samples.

For the CDR3, the DNA is TGTGCCAGCAGCCCCCAACTAGCGGGAGCGAATGAGCAGTTCTTC. It yields the protein CASSPQLAGANEQFF. The chain employs TRBV7-2 and TRBJ2-1, with TRBD2 matching over 11 bases. Losses at the gene ends were 5 bases for V and 7 bases for J; bases not matched to a gene: 7. The germline V gene has CDR1 SGHTA and CDR2 FQGNSA. The CDR3 is 15 residues long. The whole variable domain, remainder taken from reference TRBV7-2 and TRBJ2-1, is GAGVSQSPSNKVTEKGKDVELRCDPISGHTALYWYRQSLGQGLEFLIYFQGNSAPDKSGLPSDRFSAERTGGSVSTLTIQRTQQEDSAVYLCASSPQLAGANEQFFGPGTRLTVL.